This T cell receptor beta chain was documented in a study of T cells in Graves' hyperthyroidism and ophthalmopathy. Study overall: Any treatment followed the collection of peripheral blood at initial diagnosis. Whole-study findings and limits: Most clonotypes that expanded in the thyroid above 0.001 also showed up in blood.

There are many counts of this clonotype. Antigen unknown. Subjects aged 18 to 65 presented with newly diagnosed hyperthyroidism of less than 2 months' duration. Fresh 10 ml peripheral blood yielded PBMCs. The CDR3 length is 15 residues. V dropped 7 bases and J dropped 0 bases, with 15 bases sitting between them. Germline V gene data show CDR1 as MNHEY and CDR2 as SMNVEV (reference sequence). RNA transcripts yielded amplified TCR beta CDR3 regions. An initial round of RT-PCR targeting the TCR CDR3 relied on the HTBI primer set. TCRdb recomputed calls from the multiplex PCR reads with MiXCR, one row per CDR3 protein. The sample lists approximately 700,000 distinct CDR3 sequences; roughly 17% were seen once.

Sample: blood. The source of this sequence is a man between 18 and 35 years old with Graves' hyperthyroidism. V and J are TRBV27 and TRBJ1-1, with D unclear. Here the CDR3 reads CASTPGWALNTEAFF. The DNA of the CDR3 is TGTGCCAGCACCCCGGGCTGGGCTTTGAACACTGAAGCTTTCTTT.